Following are 11 T cell receptor beta chains from one sample sequenced in a study of human T cells and chemical hapten exposure. Sample time point: healthy volunteer bleed at 2 weeks. Total RNA was isolated from unfractionated whole blood. Each CDR3 protein gets one entry after TCRdb re-called the RACE reads with MiXCR. The sample includes about 130,000 distinct CDR3 sequences, more than 7.5% seen only once; the top ten take around 1.7%. Sequencing was carried out using whole blood. These receptors originate from a male donor in good health. Some clones in this sample may be carry-over from other donors' samples.

This clonotype was counted a few times. J is TRBJ2-7 and V is TRBV5-1, with TRBD2 as a possible D gene (6 bases). This CDR3 comprises 20 residues. CDR1 and CDR2 from the germline V gene are SGHRS and YFSETQ. V gave up 3 bases and J gave up 4 bases, with 32 bases separating them. CDR3 DNA: TGCGCCAGCAGCTCAGTAGGTGTGGGTGGGAGAGGCGGGACTGGATACGAGCAGTACTTC. Translation: CASSSVGVGGRGGTGYEQYF. The whole variable domain, remainder taken from reference TRBV5-1 and TRBJ2-7, is KAGVTQTPRYLIKTRGQQVTLSCSPISGHRSVSWYQQTPGQGLQFLFEYFSETQRNKGNFPGRFSGRQFSNSRSEMNVSTLELGDSALYLCASSSVGVGGRGGTGYEQYFGPGTRLTVT.

The chain couples TRBV5-1 to TRBJ2-5; TRBD2 matches 10 bases. Per the germline V gene, CDR1 is SGHRS and CDR2 is YFSETQ. CDR3 length: 16 residues. After removal of 3 bases from V and 2 bases from J, the junction contained 7 bases not matched to a gene. CDR3 DNA: TGCGCCAGCAGCTCCTTCATGACTAGCGGGCAAGAGACCCAGTACTTC. The encoded protein is CASSSFMTSGQETQYF.

The chain carries TRBV6-2 or TRBV6-3 and TRBJ1-1; D is uncertain. Germline V gene lookup returns CDR1 MNHEY and CDR2 SVGEGT. Trimming left V 4 bases short and J 3 bases short, with 15 bases between. The CDR3 is made up of 15 amino acids. CDR3 bases: TGTGCCAGCAGTTCTCCCCAGCAGCGCGACACTGAAGCTTTCTTT. Translated, it gives CASSSPQQRDTEAFF.

The rearrangement links TRBV20-1 to TRBJ2-1; 8 nucleotides align to TRBD2. Germline V gene data show CDR1 as DFQATT and CDR2 as SNEGSKA (reference sequence). There are 12 residues in the CDR3. Losses at the gene ends were 4 bases for V and 8 bases for J; bases not matched to a gene: 4. CDR3 amino acids: CSATRGGDEQFF. The CDR3 nucleotides read TGCAGTGCTACCCGGGGGGGCGATGAGCAGTTCTTC.

This clonotype was recorded many times. The V gene is TRBV6-2 or TRBV6-3, the J gene TRBJ2-1, with 7 bases matching TRBD2. V shed 2 bases and J 6 bases; nucleotides not matched to a gene: 19. Germline V gene data show CDR1 as MNHEY and CDR2 as SVGEGT. The CDR3 length is 19 residues. CDR3 in DNA: TGTGCCAGCAGTTACGATTCCGACGGTGGGGGGGTCATTGCCAATGAGCAGTTCTTC. Translation gives CASSYDSDGGGVIANEQFF.

The CDR3 bases are TGTGCCAGCAGCCCGGACAGGGCTGGGACCGGGGAGCTGTTTTTT. It yields the protein CASSPDRAGTGELFF. The genes are TRBV11-1 and TRBJ2-2, with 8 bases identical to TRBD1. The length of the CDR3 is 15 residues. Germline V gives CDR1 SGHAT, CDR2 FQDESV (reference sequence). J was trimmed by 5 bases and V by 5 bases; bases with no gene match: 7.

This clonotype was recorded many times. The chain uses TRBV27 and TRBJ2-7, with 12 nucleotides matching TRBD2. V lost 5 bases, J lost 0 bases, and 5 bases stayed unmatched. The CDR3 extends over 16 amino acids. Germline V CDR1 and CDR2: MNHEY, SMNVEV (reference sequence). CDR3 bases: TGTGCCAGCAGTCCCGGGACTAGCGGGCCCTCCTACGAGCAGTACTTC. Translated: CASSPGTSGPSYEQYF.

V is TRBV4-1 and J is TRBJ1-1; possible D gene TRBD1, 6 bases. CDR1 and CDR2 from the germline V gene are MGHRA and YSYEKL. The CDR3 has 14 amino acids. The V gene lost 4 bases and the J gene lost 4 bases, with 13 bases spanning the gap. CDR3 in amino acids: CASSPLKGGTEAFF. The CDR3 DNA follows: TGCGCCAGCAGCCCCCTAAAGGGGGGCACTGAAGCTTTCTTT.

V usage is TRBV20-1 and J usage is TRBJ2-5; 11 bases line up with TRBD2. The CDR3 runs 17 residues. The junction had 9 bases not matched to a gene; V was cut back by 1 base and J by 2 bases. CDR1 and CDR2 (germline): DFQATT, SNEGSKA (reference sequence). Here the CDR3 reads CSARGILAGAIQETQYF. The CDR3 nucleotides are TGCAGTGCTAGAGGGATACTAGCGGGGGCCATACAAGAGACCCAGTACTTC.

This clonotype was counted only a few times. The CDR3 DNA is TGTGCCAGCAGCTTAGATGGAGCCTTCAGCTCTGGAAACACCATATATTTT. Translated: CASSLDGAFSSGNTIYF. This rearrangement joins TRBV11-2 to TRBJ1-3; D is uncertain. This CDR3 is built from 17 residues. Trimming stripped 0 bases from V and 0 bases from J, with 12 bases between. From germline, CDR1 is SGHAT and CDR2 FQNNGV.

This clonotype was seen a few times. The V gene is TRBV5-1, the J gene TRBJ1-1, with D unclear. The CDR3 is 19 amino acids. V gave up 4 bases and J gave up 1 base, with 26 bases separating them. From germline, CDR1 is SGHRS and CDR2 YFSETQ. This CDR3 is CASSLRGRTASSRNTEAFF. The CDR3 DNA reads TGCGCCAGCAGCCTCAGAGGGCGGACGGCTTCCAGCAGGAACACTGAAGCTTTCTTT.